The entry below gives a single T cell receptor beta chain sequence along with its context. These data originate in a study of T cell changes during pregnancy in multiple sclerosis. Clones were sequenced by immunoSEQ multiplex PCR, and TCRdb holds only the in-frame ones, with some missing. This table holds tens of thousands of clones, 75% to 95% found once. CDR3 size: 12 residues. CDR1 is SGDLS and CDR2 is YYNGEE in the germline V gene. The V gene lost 4 bases and the J gene lost 5 bases, with 9 bases spanning the gap. This TCR derives from a female donor in good health, enrolled as a control in a pregnancy study. The chain is built from TRBV9 and TRBJ2-5; D gene unclear. The source material was CD4+ T cells from peripheral blood mononuclear cells, sampled in the second trimester of pregnancy. Here the CDR3 reads CASSPNRETQYF. The CDR3 nucleotides read TGTGCCAGCAGCCCGAACCGGGAGACCCAGTACTTC. Full variable domain (rest looked up from reference TRBV9 and TRBJ2-5): DSGVTQTPKHLITATGQRVTLRCSPRSGDLSVYWYQQSLDQGLQFLIQYYNGEERAKGNILERFSAQQFPDLHSELNLSSLELGDSALYFCASSPNRETQYFGPGTRLLVL.